The rows below give T cell receptor beta chains drawn from one sample of a study of shared clonotypes between healthy human individuals. Assay: immunoSEQ multiplex PCR; the TCRdb copy retains only in-frame clones and omits some. This table holds roughly 1.4 million clones, 98% to 99% found once. Material: naive CD4+ T cells sorted from blood. Receptor source: a man aged 25-45 years in good health. The CDR3 runs from the conserved cysteine through the conserved F or W. Fields, in order: D gene, clone size, CDR3 length, V gene, J gene, CDR3 DNA, CDR3 protein. D genes are given only for firm matches. Size values are once, few and many counts, or a class for expanded clones, and some rows have none.

D: TRBD1
size: .
length: 13
V: TRBV19
J: TRBJ1-2
DNA: TGTGCCAGTCGGACAGGGGGCGGAGACGGCTACACCTTC
CDR3: CASRTGGGDGYTF

D: .
size: .
length: 19
V: TRBV21-1
J: TRBJ2-1
DNA: TGTGCCAGCAGCAAAGGTCCGGGAACGGGTCTAATTCCCGACAATGAGCAGTTCTTC
CDR3: CASSKGPGTGLIPDNEQFF

D: .
size: .
length: 15
V: TRBV28
J: TRBJ2-1
DNA: TGTGCCAGCATCCGAGGGACTCCCTCCTACAATGAGCAGTTCTTC
CDR3: CASIRGTPSYNEQFF

D: TRBD1
size: .
length: 17
V: TRBV11-1
J: TRBJ2-7
DNA: TGTGCCAGCAGCTTAGCCGGGACAGGGGGCAGGAACTACGAGCAGTACTTC
CDR3: CASSLAGTGGRNYEQYF

D: .
size: .
length: 12
V: TRBV9
J: TRBJ2-1
DNA: TGTGCCAGCAGCGTAGGGCTAACTGAGCAGTTCTTC
CDR3: CASSVGLTEQFF

D: TRBD1
size: .
length: 17
V: TRBV11-2
J: TRBJ1-1
DNA: TGTGCCAGCAGCGTGAGGGACAGAGGATTCATGAACACTGAAGCTTTCTTT
CDR3: CASSVRDRGFMNTEAFF

D: TRBD2
size: .
length: 16
V: TRBV5-1
J: TRBJ2-1
DNA: TGCGCCAGCAGCTTGGATCCGGGACTAGCGGGGAATGAGCAGTTCTTC
CDR3: CASSLDPGLAGNEQFF

D: .
size: .
length: 15
V: TRBV28
J: TRBJ1-5
DNA: TGTGCCAGCAGTTTCCCGGGCCCAGGGTTCCAGCCCCAGCATTTT
CDR3: CASSFPGPGFQPQHF

D: .
size: once
length: 14
V: TRBV9
J: TRBJ1-1
DNA: TGTGCCAGCAGCGTACGGGACCGATACACTGAAGCTTTCTTT
CDR3: CASSVRDRYTEAFF

D: TRBD1
size: .
length: 13
V: TRBV29-1
J: TRBJ1-1
DNA: TGCAGCGTTCGACAGGGCCCGGGGACTGAAGCTTTCTTT
CDR3: CSVRQGPGTEAFF

D: .
size: .
length: 15
V: TRBV14
J: TRBJ2-7
DNA: TGTGCCAGCAGCCAGGGTTTCGGGAGTCTATACGAGCAGTACTTC
CDR3: CASSQGFGSLYEQYF